Shown below are 27 T cell receptor beta chains from a single sample sequenced in a study of CD4 and CD8 cells across lung adenocarcinoma regions. TCRdb re-analysed the PCR reads in MiXCR, keeping a single row per CDR3 protein. The table shows around 19,000 distinct CDR3 sequences, with roughly half occurring only once. Sequencing used CD8+ T cells from the center of a lung tumor. Receptor source: a female donor with lung adenocarcinoma. The CD4 and CD8 labels of this study may be unreliable.

The sample holds many counts of this clonotype. The chain links TRBV9 to TRBJ2-1; 9 nucleotides agree with TRBD2. After removal of 4 bases from V and 2 bases from J, the junction contained 4 bases not matched to a gene. The CDR3 covers 15 residues. Per germline, CDR1 SGDLS and CDR2 YYNGEE. The CDR3, as DNA: TGTGCCAGCAGCCTTCGACTAGCGGCCTACAATGAGCAGTTCTTC. Amino acids: CASSLRLAAYNEQFF.

Concerning this clonotype: Relative to the germline gene, one junction end is altered; a read error may explain this. The rearrangement uses TRBV27 and TRBJ2-4; a weak D match, TRBD2 (5 bases). Germline CDR1 MNHEY, CDR2 SMNVEV (reference sequence). This CDR3 has 13 amino acids. CDR3 nucleotide sequence: TGTGGGAGCAGAGGGTGTGTAGAAAACATCCAGTACTTC. It translates to CGSRGCVENIQYF.

The chain joins TRBV10-1 to TRBJ2-3, with a possible D match to TRBD1 (5 bases). Germline CDR1 and CDR2: WNHNN and SYGVQD (reference sequence). The CDR3 runs to 14 residues. CDR3 sequence: CAGRGVGAEETQYF. The CDR3 nucleotides are TGCGCGGGGCGTGGGGTGGGTGCCGAAGAGACCCAGTATTTT.

This clonotype was recorded many times. The rearrangement uses TRBV27 and TRBJ2-1; D might be TRBD2 (5 bases). Germline V gene data show CDR1 as MNHEY and CDR2 as SMNVEV (reference sequence). Trimming took 1 base from V and 3 from J, leaving 10 bases between them. The CDR3 is made up of 15 amino acids. CDR3 loop: CASSLFRGRYNEQFF. The CDR3 nucleotides are TGTGCCAGCAGTTTATTCCGCGGGCGCTACAATGAGCAGTTCTTC.

Of note for this clonotype: An end of the junction differs from the germline gene, which may be a read error. The chain is built from TRBV7-7 and TRBJ2-3, with no clear D. Germline V lookup: CDR1 SSHAT, CDR2 FNYEAQ (reference sequence). The CDR3 runs to 15 residues. CDR3 loop: CASSLGRRDEDTQYF. The CDR3 coding sequence is TGTGCCAGCAGCTTAGGGCGACGAGACGAAGATACGCAGTATTTC. The variable domain in full, with the rest retrieved from reference TRBV7-7 and TRBJ2-3, is GAGVSQSPRYKVTKRGQDVTLRCDPISSHATLYWYQQALGQGPEFLTYFNYEAQPDKSGLPSDRFSAERPEGSISTLTIQRTEQRDSAMYRCASSLGRRDEDTQYFGPGTRLTVL.

There are many counts of this clonotype. This sequence joins TRBV6-1 and TRBJ2-1; 16 bases line up with TRBD2. The assigned J gene may be wrong: the sequence end matches TRBJ2-7 better. The CDR3 is 18 amino acids. The germline V gene encodes CDR1 MNHNS and CDR2 SASEGT. CDR3 coding DNA: TGTGCCAGCAGTCGCGTCCCGGGACTAGCGGGAGGGCCCTACGAGCAGTACGTC. As protein: CASSRVPGLAGGPYEQYV.

This clonotype was counted between two and nine times. This sequence joins TRBV30 and TRBJ2-1; D unresolved. This CDR3 is built from 14 residues. Trimming took 3 bases from V and 0 from J, leaving 9 bases between them. Germline V lookup: CDR1 GTSNPN, CDR2 SVGIG (reference sequence). The CDR3 region has the DNA TGTGCCTGGAGGGAATTGAGCTCCTACAATGAGCAGTTCTTC. It specifies CAWRELSSYNEQFF.

A few counts support this clonotype. V is TRBV27 and J is TRBJ2-6, with D possibly being TRBD1 (5 bases). Per the germline V gene, CDR1 is MNHEY and CDR2 is SMNVEV (reference sequence). The CDR3 is 16 residues long. The germline V and J ends were trimmed by 7 bases and 0 bases, with 13 bases remaining between them. CDR3 sequence: CASTRGGISGANVLTF. DNA for the CDR3: TGTGCCAGCACAAGGGGTGGGATCTCTGGGGCCAACGTCCTGACTTTC.

This clonotype was recorded at least ten times. V is TRBV10-1 and J is TRBJ2-2; maybe TRBD1 (6 bases). The germline CDR1 and CDR2 sequences are WNHNN and SYGVQD (reference sequence). The CDR3 is 16 amino acids. V lost 7 bases and J lost 4, with 19 bases in between. CDR3 sequence reads: CASTSATDRPTGELFF. In DNA form, the CDR3 reads TGCGCCAGCACCAGCGCCACGGACAGACCCACCGGGGAGCTGTTTTTT.

The gene calls are TRBV12-3 or TRBV12-4 and TRBJ2-3; D unresolved. Trimming took off 5 bases at V and 6 bases at J, with 15 bases between the two ends. The CDR3 runs to 14 residues. CDR3: CASSKGLGGDTQYF. CDR3 DNA: TGTGCCAGCAGTAAAGGCTTGGGTGGGGATACGCAGTATTTT.

The chain is built from TRBV12-3 or TRBV12-4 and TRBJ2-3; possibly TRBD1 or TRBD2 for D (6 bases each). V shed 8 bases and J shed 4 bases, with 16 bases lying between them. This CDR3 is built from 14 residues. CDR3 nucleotides: TGTGCCAGCCGGGCGGCTAGGGGGGCAGATACGCAGTATTTT. Protein product: CASRAARGADTQYF.

The sample holds a few counts of this clonotype. The rearrangement links TRBV6-2 or TRBV6-3 to TRBJ2-2; TRBD2 matches 13 bases. Germline V CDR1 and CDR2: MNHEY, SVGEGT. The CDR3 covers 17 residues. The J segment lost 4 bases and the V segment lost 2 bases, leaving 4 bases of the junction unmatched. CDR3 coding DNA: TGTGCCAGCAGTTACACTAGCGGGAGGGCGATCACCGGGGAGCTGTTTTTT. Translation: CASSYTSGRAITGELFF.

This clonotype is labeled medium-sized. This rearrangement joins TRBV7-2 to TRBJ2-3; D perhaps matches TRBD2 (6 bases). Trimming shortened V by 1 base and J by 0 bases, and 11 bases separated the two germline ends. The CDR3 sequence is 16 residues long. Germline V gene sequence: CDR1 SGHTA, CDR2 FQGNSA. The CDR3 DNA reads as TGTGCCAGCAGCTTAGGATCGGGGAGGAGCACAGATACGCAGTATTTT. Translating it yields CASSLGSGRSTDTQYF.

This clonotype was observed many times. V gene TRBV4-1 combines with J gene TRBJ1-1; D possibly corresponds to TRBD1 (5 bases). Germline CDR1 and CDR2: MGHRA and YSYEKL. Trimming pared 1 base from V and 1 base from J, leaving 13 bases between. CDR3 length: 16 amino acids. The CDR3 here is CASSQVLRRGNTEAFF. In DNA, the CDR3 is TGCGCCAGCAGCCAAGTGTTAAGAAGGGGGAACACTGAAGCTTTCTTT.

This clonotype has ten or more counts. The V gene is TRBV12-3 or TRBV12-4, the J gene TRBJ2-5; 12 positions agree with TRBD2. V lost 8 bases and J lost 5; bases outside the gene matches: 6. CDR3 size: 14 residues. In DNA form, the CDR3 reads TGTGCCAGCTCTAGCGGGAGGGCCTGGGAGACCCAGTACTTC. This sequence encodes CASSSGRAWETQYF.

By frequency in the sample, this clonotype is medium-sized (0.01 to 0.1%). The chain links TRBV7-2 to TRBJ2-6, with 10 positions matching TRBD1. The J segment lost 4 bases and the V segment lost 3 bases, leaving 9 bases of the junction unmatched. Germline CDR1 and CDR2: SGHTA and FQGNSA. The CDR3 totals 18 residues. The CDR3 here is CASSFRGTGVMGANVLTF. The CDR3 DNA sequence: TGTGCCAGCAGCTTTCGCGGGACAGGGGTCATGGGGGCCAACGTCCTGACTTTC.

For this clonotype: The junction departs from germline at one end; a sequencing error may be responsible. The chain joins TRBV7-9 to TRBJ2-7; D not certain. Germline CDR1 reads SEHNR; CDR2 reads FQNEAQ (reference sequence). CDR3 length: 15 residues. The CDR3 sequence is CASRPWTNPSSEQYF. The CDR3 DNA reads as TGTGCCAGCAGACCGTGGACGAATCCGTCCTCCGAGCAGTACTTC.

By its share, this clonotype is large. The V gene is TRBV27, the J gene TRBJ2-1; 15 bases agree with TRBD2. This CDR3 is built from 16 residues. Germline loops: CDR1 MNHEY, CDR2 SMNVEV (reference sequence). Trimming cost V 3 bases and J 9 bases; bases outside gene matches: 6. The CDR3 nucleotides read TGTGCCAGCAGTTTGACCTGGACTAGCGGGGGGGGTGAGCAGTTCTTC. Protein product: CASSLTWTSGGGEQFF.

The chain uses TRBV27 and TRBJ2-4; weak D call: TRBD2 (5 bases). This CDR3 spans 12 amino acids. CDR1 and CDR2 from the germline V gene are MNHEY and SMNVEV (reference sequence). The CDR3 DNA reads TGTGCGGGGAGTTCCCTCAAAGATACTCAGTACTTC. Protein product: CAGSSLKDTQYF.

This clonotype is judged large (0.1 to 1%). This chain connects TRBV6-5 to TRBJ2-1, with D possibly TRBD2 on 5 matching bases. V lost 4 bases and J 8 bases, leaving 18 bases between the germline ends. This CDR3 region has 15 residues. Germline values: CDR1 MNHEY, CDR2 SVGAGI. The CDR3 here is CASSFFARVGDEQFF. In DNA form, the CDR3 reads TGTGCCAGCAGTTTCTTCGCGCGGGTCGGCGATGAGCAGTTCTTC.

The sample holds many counts of this clonotype. J is TRBJ1-1 and V is TRBV7-2; the D gene is possibly TRBD1 (6 bases). This CDR3 region has 16 residues. Trimming removed 5 bases from V and 7 bases from J, with 23 bases in between. In germline, CDR1 is SGHTA, CDR2 FQGNSA. CDR3: CASSPFSGVGGGEAFF. The CDR3 DNA is TGTGCCAGCAGCCCCTTCAGCGGGGTTGGAGGGGGTGAAGCTTTCTTT.

This clonotype was counted between two and nine times. The rearrangement links TRBV6-1 to TRBJ2-5; D is perhaps TRBD1 or TRBD2 (7 bases each). The end of the DNA is better explained by TRBJ2-7, so the J call may be wrong. There are 15 residues in the CDR3. Germline assignment: CDR1 MNHNS and CDR2 SASEGT. In nucleotides, the CDR3 is TGTGCCAGCCGAAAATTGAACAGGGGAGGGAACGAGCAGTACTTC. Translation: CASRKLNRGGNEQYF.

The CDR3 protein is CASSLAGTSYEQFF. CDR3 bases: TGTGCCAGCAGCCTGGCCGGGACTAGCTATGAGCAGTTCTTC. The chain couples TRBV11-2 to TRBJ2-1, with 9 bases aligning to TRBD2. The CDR3 consists of 14 residues. After removal of 5 bases from V and 8 bases from J, the junction contained 7 bases not matched to a gene. Looked up from germline, CDR1 is SGHAT and CDR2 is FQNNGV.

The V call is TRBV10-2, the J call TRBJ2-4, with D possibly TRBD1 on 6 matching bases. The CDR3 sequence is 13 residues long. Trimming left V 11 bases short and J 12 bases short, with 23 bases between. CDR1 is WSHSY, CDR2 SAAADI, per germline. The CDR3 is CAWGLSGKDTQYF. DNA for the CDR3: TGCGCCTGGGGGCTGAGCGGCAAAGACACTCAGTACTTC.

Relative to its sample, this clonotype is medium-sized. This sequence joins TRBV6-1 and TRBJ1-1; D might be TRBD1 (5 bases). V was cut by 4 bases and J by 8 bases, with 23 bases left in between. Germline CDR1 is MNHNS and CDR2 is SASEGT. The CDR3 totals 16 residues. The CDR3 region is CASSAFRRAGLLEAFF. CDR3 in DNA: TGTGCCAGCAGTGCCTTCCGTAGGGCAGGGTTGCTCGAAGCTTTCTTT.

The chain is built from TRBV27 and TRBJ2-1; possible D gene TRBD1, 6 bases. Gene TRBJ2-5 matches the end of the DNA better, so the J call may be wrong. Germline-derived CDR1 and CDR2 are MNHEY and SMNVEV (reference sequence). The CDR3 extends over 12 amino acids. CDR3 bases: TGTGCCAGTAGGACAGCCGCGGGGACCCAGTACTTC. It specifies CASRTAAGTQYF.

The chain links TRBV24-1 to TRBJ2-1, with 12 bases fitting TRBD2. Germline CDR1 KGHDR, CDR2 SFDVKD. V lost 5 bases and J lost 8; bases outside the gene matches: 6. The CDR3 contains 15 residues. CDR3 DNA sequence: TGTGCCACCAGTGCGGCTAGCGGGAGGGAGTATGAGCAGTTCTTC. It is translated as CATSAASGREYEQFF.